The 17 T cell receptor beta chains in this list originate from one sample, sequenced in a study of CD8 T cells in Susac syndrome. cDNA came from approximately 0.5 to 1 ug RNA primed by random hexamers. TCRdb recomputed calls from the immunoSEQ multiplex PCR reads with MiXCR, one row per CDR3 protein. The table shows 150,000 to 250,000 distinct CDR3 sequences, with about 95% occurring only once. The material sequenced was CD4+ T cells from PBMCs. The receptors were sampled from a human donor with multiple sclerosis.

The chain uses TRBV29-1 and TRBJ2-1; 7 bases are shared with TRBD2. The junction had 7 bases not matched to a gene; V was cut back by 4 bases and J by 7 bases. This CDR3 region has 13 residues. The germline V gene encodes CDR1 SQVTM and CDR2 ANQGSEA. CDR3 protein: CSVARGRANEQFF. CDR3 DNA: TGCAGCGTTGCTCGGGGGAGGGCGAATGAGCAGTTCTTC.

The table lists this clonotype with a few counts. The V and J genes are TRBV20-1 and TRBJ2-3; D remains ambiguous. Germline assignment: CDR1 DFQATT and CDR2 SNEGSKA (reference sequence). The length of the CDR3 is 12 residues. CDR3 sequence (DNA): TGCAGACTGACGGCGGGCACAGATACGCAGTATTTT. It codes for CRLTAGTDTQYF.

This chain uses TRBV6-2 or TRBV6-3 with TRBJ2-4; D not resolved. Germline V gene sequence: CDR1 MNHEY, CDR2 SVGEGT. CDR3 length: 14 residues. V lost 7 bases to trimming and J lost 5 bases, with 15 bases between them. The CDR3 here is CASNPLSRENIQYF. In DNA, the CDR3 is TGTGCCAGCAACCCATTGAGTCGAGAAAACATTCAGTACTTC.

The chain combines TRBV27 with TRBJ2-6; no definite D call. The V end was cut by 8 bases, the J end by 5 bases, with 10 bases between. The CDR3 has 13 amino acids. Looked up from germline, CDR1 is MNHEY and CDR2 is SMNVEV (reference sequence). The DNA of the CDR3 is TGTGCCAGCTTAGGACGTCGGGCCAACGTCCTGACTTTC. Its protein is CASLGRRANVLTF.

The rearrangement links TRBV7-9 to TRBJ1-5; D unresolved. The V gene lost 3 bases and the J gene lost 5 bases, with 11 bases spanning the gap. The CDR3 has 14 residues. CDR1 is SEHNR and CDR2 is FQNEAQ in the germline V gene (reference sequence). As DNA, the CDR3 is TGTGCCAGCAGCTTCGGCAGTCCGTATCAGCCCCAGCATTTT. It specifies CASSFGSPYQPQHF.

The V call is TRBV30, the J call TRBJ2-3; maybe TRBD2 (6 bases). CDR1 is GTSNPN and CDR2 is SVGIG in the germline V gene (reference sequence). Trimming pared 3 bases from V and 5 bases from J, leaving 9 bases between. The CDR3 is 12 amino acids. The CDR3 loop reads CAWSLGGDTQYF. In DNA, the CDR3 is TGTGCCTGGAGCCTCGGGGGAGATACGCAGTATTTT.

This chain links TRBV7-9 with TRBJ2-5; D possibly corresponds to TRBD2 (5 bases). Trimming stripped 5 bases from V and 0 bases from J, with 16 bases between. CDR3 length: 16 amino acids. Germline lookup yields CDR1 SEHNR and CDR2 FQNEAQ (reference sequence). The CDR3 DNA is TGTGCCAGCAGCCGCCTGGCCGGGATTTACCAAGAGACCCAGTACTTC. It is translated as CASSRLAGIYQETQYF.

The chain links TRBV19 to TRBJ2-7; D remains unclear. From germline, CDR1 is LNHDA and CDR2 SQIVND (reference sequence). V was clipped by 6 bases and J by 3 bases, with 6 bases between them. This CDR3 region has 11 residues. The DNA for the CDR3 is TGTGCCAGTAGCAACGACTACGAGCAGTACTTC. Translated, it gives CASSNDYEQYF.

This clonotype appeared a single time. This chain uses TRBV19 with TRBJ1-5, with D perhaps TRBD1 (5 bases). CDR3 size: 15 residues. Germline CDR1 is LNHDA and CDR2 is SQIVND (reference sequence). The V end was cut by 10 bases, the J end by 8 bases, with 24 bases between. CDR3 DNA sequence: TGTGCCACCAGAAGGTCTGGGACCGAGTGGGAGCCCCAGCATTTT. Protein sequence: CATRRSGTEWEPQHF.

J is TRBJ1-1 and V is TRBV27, with D possibly matching TRBD1 (5 bases). From germline, CDR1 is MNHEY and CDR2 SMNVEV (reference sequence). This CDR3 is 14 amino acids long. V lost 8 bases and J lost 4, with 17 bases in between. The CDR3 DNA is TGTGCCAGCTCCTACGGGGGTGGCGGCACTGAAGCTTTCTTT. Its protein is CASSYGGGGTEAFF.

The chain uses TRBV3-1 and TRBJ1-5, with 9 positions matching TRBD1. In germline, CDR1 is LGHDT, CDR2 YNNKEL (reference sequence). The CDR3 totals 15 residues. J gave up 6 bases and V 0 bases, and 3 bases lay outside the gene matches. The CDR3 protein is CASSQDLTGGQPQHF. CDR3 bases: TGTGCCAGCAGCCAAGATTTGACAGGGGGTCAGCCCCAGCATTTT.

This clonotype was observed a single time. V gene TRBV15 combines with J gene TRBJ2-7; the D gene is possibly TRBD1 (6 bases). This CDR3 comprises 14 residues. CDR1 LNHNV and CDR2 YYDKDF come from the germline V gene (reference sequence). V was trimmed by 5 bases and J by 6 bases, leaving 17 bases between them. CDR3 DNA: TGTGCCACCAGCCGGGACATACTCTCGGGCGAGCAGTACTTC. Its translation is CATSRDILSGEQYF.

V is TRBV7-3 and J is TRBJ2-1, with 7 bases fitting TRBD2. CDR1 is SGHTA, CDR2 FQGTGA, per germline. V lost 5 bases to trimming and J lost 6 bases; unmatched junction nucleotides: 13. The CDR3 is 16 residues long. CDR3 protein: CASSPPGEGQVNEQFF. CDR3 nucleotides: TGTGCCAGCAGCCCCCCGGGGGAGGGGCAGGTCAATGAGCAGTTCTTC.

The chain links TRBV24-1 to TRBJ2-1, with TRBD2 as a possible D gene (5 bases). Germline lookup yields CDR1 KGHDR and CDR2 SFDVKD. The CDR3 length is 14 residues. Trimming took off 5 bases at V and 8 bases at J, with 15 bases between the two ends. DNA for the CDR3: TGTGCCACCAGTGCCGGAGGAACCATCTATGAGCAGTTCTTC. It codes for CATSAGGTIYEQFF.

The rearrangement uses TRBV6-6 and TRBJ1-1; D remains ambiguous. Germline CDR1 reads MNHNY; CDR2 reads SVGAGI (reference sequence). The length of the CDR3 is 12 residues. V shed 5 bases and J shed 7 bases, with 11 bases lying between them. This CDR3 reads CASSIGTSEAFF. The CDR3 DNA follows: TGTGCCAGCAGTATAGGAACCAGTGAAGCTTTCTTT.

The chain employs TRBV3-1 and TRBJ1-6; TRBD1 is a possible D gene (5 bases). The V gene lost 0 bases and the J gene lost 14 bases, with 17 bases spanning the gap. CDR3 length: 15 amino acids. Germline loops: CDR1 LGHDT, CDR2 YNNKEL (reference sequence). CDR3 DNA sequence: TGTGCCAGCAGCCAAGAATACAGGTCCTTTCAATCCCTCCACTTT. It codes for CASSQEYRSFQSLHF.

The chain links TRBV30 to TRBJ2-7; D remains ambiguous. This CDR3 region has 18 residues. Per germline, CDR1 GTSNPN and CDR2 SVGIG (reference sequence). V was pared by 0 bases and J by 0 bases, with 21 bases between. Written as DNA, the CDR3 is TGTGCCTGGAGTGTACTCAGGCCCGCTTCCTCCTTCTCCTACGAGCAGTACTTC. It encodes CAWSVLRPASSFSYEQYF.